The 15 T cell receptor beta chains in this list originate from one sample, sequenced in a study of response to subunit inactivated influenza vaccine. TCRdb re-analysed the RT-PCR reads in MiXCR, keeping a single row per CDR3 protein. The table shows about 580,000 distinct CDR3 sequences, with 14% occurring only once. Source: PBMCs from blood, taken 11 to 12 days after vaccination. Receptor source: a man aged 45-65 years who received an inactivated influenza vaccine.

This clonotype was recorded a few times. The chain combines TRBV4-3 with TRBJ1-1; maybe TRBD1 (6 bases). CDR3 length equals 16 residues. The germline V gene has CDR1 LGHNA and CDR2 YSLEER. The ends were cut back, 1 base at V and 4 bases at J, with 16 bases in the middle. The CDR3 bases are TGCGCCAGCAGCCAAGGTGGCGGGGGCTGGACCACTGAAGCTTTCTTT. Amino acid sequence: CASSQGGGGWTTEAFF.

The chain uses TRBV18 and TRBJ1-6; perhaps TRBD1 as D (5 bases). From germline, CDR1 is KGHSH and CDR2 LQKENI. With 2 bases removed from V and 4 bases from J, the gap between germline ends came to 6 bases. CDR3 size: 14 residues. The DNA for the CDR3 is TGTGCCAGCTCACCATCAGGGTATAATTCACCCCTCCACTTT. Residues: CASSPSGYNSPLHF.

This clonotype has just a few counts. The V call is TRBV15, the J call TRBJ2-1; D uncertain. V was trimmed by 0 bases and J by 8 bases, leaving 8 bases between them. From germline, CDR1 is LNHNV and CDR2 YYDKDF (reference sequence). The CDR3 covers 13 residues. The CDR3 DNA reads TGTGCCACCAGCAGAGATTGGGAAGATGAGCAGTTCTTC. It specifies CATSRDWEDEQFF.

This clonotype was observed a few times. The gene calls are TRBV21-1 and TRBJ1-3; TRBD1, the D gene given by the table, was not confirmed from the DNA. TRBV21-1 is tagged as a pseudogene. The CDR3 length is 15 residues. Here the CDR3 reads CASSKDRGDGNTIYF. Written as DNA, the CDR3 is TGTGCCAGCAGCAAGGACAGGGGCGATGGAAACACCATATATTTT.

The chain couples TRBV10-3 to TRBJ2-5, with D perhaps TRBD2 (5 bases). Trimming pared 2 bases from V and 1 base from J, leaving 11 bases between. Germline V gene lookup returns CDR1 ENHRY and CDR2 SYGVKD. This CDR3 is built from 15 residues. The CDR3 reads CAISEPSGRQETQYF. CDR3 nucleotides: TGTGCCATCAGTGAGCCCAGCGGACGCCAAGAGACCCAGTACTTC.

This clonotype turned up a few times. This chain uses TRBV15 with TRBJ2-3, with 7 bases identical to TRBD2. This CDR3 spans 16 amino acids. J was trimmed by 3 bases and V by 3 bases; bases with no gene match: 9. Per the germline V gene, CDR1 is LNHNV and CDR2 is YYDKDF (reference sequence). CDR3 sequence: CATSSLLAEHTDTQYF. In DNA form, the CDR3 reads TGTGCCACCAGCAGCCTTCTAGCGGAACATACAGATACGCAGTATTTT.

The chain is built from TRBV5-1 and TRBJ2-1, with D maybe TRBD2 (7 bases). This CDR3 spans 14 amino acids. The germline CDR1 and CDR2 sequences are SGHRS and YFSETQ. Trimming took 4 bases from V and 10 from J, leaving 18 bases between them. The DNA of the CDR3 is TGCGCCAGCAGCCCCATCCAAGGGGGGGGCGAGCAGTTCTTC. Protein product: CASSPIQGGGEQFF. Combining the CDR3 with reference TRBV5-1 and TRBJ2-1 gives the whole variable domain KAGVTQTPRYLIKTRGQQVTLSCSPISGHRSVSWYQQTPGQGLQFLFEYFSETQRNKGNFPGRFSGRQFSNSRSEMNVSTLELGDSALYLCASSPIQGGGEQFFGPGTRLTVL.

V is TRBV5-1 and J is TRBJ2-3, with no clear D. Trimming stripped 2 bases from V and 4 bases from J, with 5 bases between. There are 12 residues in the CDR3. From germline, CDR1 is SGHRS and CDR2 YFSETQ. CDR3 in DNA: TGCGCCAGCAGCTTACAGCCAGATACGCAGTATTTT. Its protein product is CASSLQPDTQYF.

In its sample, this clonotype was seen a few times. This chain uses TRBV5-5 with TRBJ2-1; 8 bases match TRBD2. The germline V gene encodes CDR1 SGHKS and CDR2 YYEKEE (reference sequence). V shed 0 bases and J 8 bases; nucleotides not matched to a gene: 7. The CDR3 sequence is 15 residues long. This CDR3 is CASSLEILAGDEQFF. The CDR3 coding sequence is TGTGCCAGCAGCTTGGAGATCCTAGCGGGTGATGAGCAGTTCTTC.

This clonotype was picked up many times. The CDR3 sequence: CATSDFSGVIGELFF. The CDR3 coding sequence is TGTGCCACCAGTGATTTCTCGGGAGTTATCGGGGAGCTGTTTTTT. V usage is TRBV24-1 and J usage is TRBJ2-2; perhaps TRBD2 as D (6 bases). The V gene lost 1 base and the J gene lost 7 bases, with 12 bases spanning the gap. The CDR3 is 15 amino acids. CDR1 KGHDR and CDR2 SFDVKD come from the germline V gene.

This clonotype has just a few counts. The chain links TRBV11-2 to TRBJ2-7; 9 positions agree with TRBD1. Germline CDR1 SGHAT, CDR2 FQNNGV. The CDR3 is made up of 14 amino acids. The V segment lost 4 bases and the J segment 3 bases; nucleotides outside the gene matches: 4. The CDR3 region is CASSYGTGYYEQYF. CDR3 sequence (DNA): TGTGCCAGCAGCTACGGGACAGGGTACTACGAGCAGTACTTC.

This clonotype was counted ten times or more. The J gene is TRBJ2-7, the V gene TRBV3-1, with 14 bases lining up with TRBD2. Germline CDR1 LGHDT, CDR2 YNNKEL (reference sequence). The CDR3 spans 18 residues. V was pared by 0 bases and J by 3 bases, with 7 bases of the junction left unmatched. This chain's CDR3 is CASSQDGLAGGIFYEQYF. The CDR3 region has the DNA TGTGCCAGCAGCCAAGACGGACTAGCGGGGGGCATATTCTACGAGCAGTACTTC.

This clonotype showed up just a few times. This chain joins TRBV27 and TRBJ2-7; 7 positions match TRBD1. With V trimmed by 3 bases and J by 6 bases, 5 bases remained unmatched. CDR3 size: 13 residues. Germline V lookup: CDR1 MNHEY, CDR2 SMNVEV (reference sequence). The DNA for the CDR3 is TGTGCCAGCAGTTTGGATGACAGGGTCGAGCAGTACTTC. It translates to CASSLDDRVEQYF.

V gene TRBV2 combines with J gene TRBJ2-2; tentative D call: TRBD1 (5 bases). Germline V gene data show CDR1 as SNHLY and CDR2 as FYNNEI. The CDR3 runs 14 residues. Trimming left V 8 bases short and J 7 bases short, with 17 bases between. CDR3 sequence (DNA): TGTGCCAGCTCGGCGGCAGGGAAAATCGGGGAGCTGTTTTTT. Protein sequence: CASSAAGKIGELFF.

The rearrangement joins TRBV4-1 to TRBJ2-1; D gene unclear. V lost 5 bases and J lost 7, with 18 bases in between. The CDR3 contains 15 residues. Germline values: CDR1 MGHRA, CDR2 YSYEKL. The DNA of the CDR3 is TGCGCCAGCAGCTACACCGGACCACTGAGTAATGAGCAGTTCTTC. Amino acid sequence: CASSYTGPLSNEQFF.